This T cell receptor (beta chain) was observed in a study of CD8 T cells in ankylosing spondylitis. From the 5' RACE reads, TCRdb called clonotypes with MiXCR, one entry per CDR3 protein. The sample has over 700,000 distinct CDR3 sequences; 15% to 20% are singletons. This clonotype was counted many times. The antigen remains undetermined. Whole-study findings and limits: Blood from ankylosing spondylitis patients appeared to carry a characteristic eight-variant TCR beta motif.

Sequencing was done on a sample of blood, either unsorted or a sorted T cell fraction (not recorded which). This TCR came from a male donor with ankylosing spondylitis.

The CDR3: CASSLAPGMNTEAFF. CDR3 in DNA: TGCGCCAGCAGCTTGGCCCCAGGGATGAACACTGAAGCTTTCTTT. The chain joins TRBV5-1 to TRBJ1-1; the D gene is possibly TRBD1 (5 bases). This CDR3 contains 15 residues. V lost 0 bases and J lost 0, with 9 bases in between. Per the germline V gene, CDR1 is SGHRS and CDR2 is YFSETQ. Supplemented by reference TRBV5-1 and TRBJ1-1, the full variable domain reads KAGVTQTPRYLIKTRGQQVTLSCSPISGHRSVSWYQQTPGQGLQFLFEYFSETQRNKGNFPGRFSGRQFSNSRSEMNVSTLELGDSALYLCASSLAPGMNTEAFFGQGTRLTVV.